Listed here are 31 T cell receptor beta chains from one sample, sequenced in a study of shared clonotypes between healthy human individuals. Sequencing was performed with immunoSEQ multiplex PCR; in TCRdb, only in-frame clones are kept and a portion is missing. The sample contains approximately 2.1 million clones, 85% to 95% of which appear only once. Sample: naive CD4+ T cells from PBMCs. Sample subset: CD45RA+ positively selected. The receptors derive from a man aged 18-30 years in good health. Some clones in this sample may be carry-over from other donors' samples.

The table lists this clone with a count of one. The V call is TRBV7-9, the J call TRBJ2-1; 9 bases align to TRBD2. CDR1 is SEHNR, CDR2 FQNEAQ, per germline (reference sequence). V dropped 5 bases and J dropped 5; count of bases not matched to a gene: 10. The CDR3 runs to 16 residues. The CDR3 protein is CASSRWNAGGNNEQFF. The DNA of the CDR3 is TGTGCCAGCAGCCGATGGAATGCGGGAGGGAACAATGAGCAGTTCTTC.

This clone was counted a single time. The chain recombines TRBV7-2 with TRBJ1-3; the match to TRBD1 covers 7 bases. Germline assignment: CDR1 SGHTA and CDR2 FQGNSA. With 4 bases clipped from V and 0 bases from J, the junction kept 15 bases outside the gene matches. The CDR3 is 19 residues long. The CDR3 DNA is TGTGCCAGCAGCTCCCTTCGACAGGGTAGTTTATACTCTGGAAACACCATATATTTT. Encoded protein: CASSSLRQGSLYSGNTIYF.

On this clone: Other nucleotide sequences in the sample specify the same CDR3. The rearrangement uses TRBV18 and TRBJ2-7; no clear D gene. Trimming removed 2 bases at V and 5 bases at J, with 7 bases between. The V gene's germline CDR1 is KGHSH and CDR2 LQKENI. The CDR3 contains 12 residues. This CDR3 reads CASSPSGDEQYF. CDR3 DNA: TGTGCCAGCTCACCATCTGGGGACGAGCAGTACTTC.

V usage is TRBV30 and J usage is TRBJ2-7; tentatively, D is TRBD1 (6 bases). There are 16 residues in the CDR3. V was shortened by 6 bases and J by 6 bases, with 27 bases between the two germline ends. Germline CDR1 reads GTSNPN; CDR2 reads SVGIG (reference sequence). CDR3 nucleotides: TGTGCCTGCCTGAGGTCTCCTTCAGGGGTCCTAGCCGAGCAGTACTTC. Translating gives CACLRSPSGVLAEQYF.

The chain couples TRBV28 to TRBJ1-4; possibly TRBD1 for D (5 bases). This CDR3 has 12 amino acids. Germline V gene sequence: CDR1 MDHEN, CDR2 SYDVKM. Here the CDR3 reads CVVGPRDEKLFF. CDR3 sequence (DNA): TGTGTGGTGGGGCCGCGAGATGAAAAACTGTTTTTT.

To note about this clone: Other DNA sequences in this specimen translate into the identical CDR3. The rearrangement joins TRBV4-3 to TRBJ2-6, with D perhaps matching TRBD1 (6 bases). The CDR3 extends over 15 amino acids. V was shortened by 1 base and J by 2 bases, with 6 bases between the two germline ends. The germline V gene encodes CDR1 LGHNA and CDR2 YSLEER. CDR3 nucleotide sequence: TGCGCCAGCAGCCAAGCAGGGGCTGGGGCCAACGTCCTGACTTTC. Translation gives CASSQAGAGANVLTF.

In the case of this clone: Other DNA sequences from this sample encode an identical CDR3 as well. CDR3 coding DNA: TGTGCCGGTCGGGGGCGAACTAGCACAGATACGCAGTATTTT. Its translation: CAGRGRTSTDTQYF. The V call is TRBV7-2, the J call TRBJ2-3, with D possibly called TRBD1 or TRBD2 (6 bases each). The CDR3 runs to 14 residues. Trimming left V 11 bases short and J 0 bases short, with 15 bases between. CDR1 SGHTA and CDR2 FQGNSA come from the germline V gene.

CDR3 amino acids: CASSSLLDTDTEAFF. The CDR3 DNA sequence: TGTGCCAGCAGCTCACTCCTAGACACAGACACTGAAGCTTTCTTT. The V gene is TRBV5-6, the J gene TRBJ1-1, with D hard to call. CDR1 is SGHDT, CDR2 YYEEEE, per germline. The CDR3 has 15 amino acids. V was shortened by 3 bases and J by 3 bases, with 15 bases between the two germline ends.

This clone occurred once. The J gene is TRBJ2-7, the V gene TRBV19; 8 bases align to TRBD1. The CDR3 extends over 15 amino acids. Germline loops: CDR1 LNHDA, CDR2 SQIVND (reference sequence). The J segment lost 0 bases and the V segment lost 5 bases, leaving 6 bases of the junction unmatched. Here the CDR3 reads CASSFGGTGSYEQYF. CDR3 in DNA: TGTGCCAGTAGTTTCGGCGGGACAGGCTCCTACGAGCAGTACTTC. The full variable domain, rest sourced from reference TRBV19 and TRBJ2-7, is DGGITQSPKYLFRKEGQNVTLSCEQNLNHDAMYWYRQDPGQGLRLIYYSQIVNDFQKGDIAEGYSVSREKKESFPLTVTSAQKNPTAFYLCASSFGGTGSYEQYFGPGTRLTVT.

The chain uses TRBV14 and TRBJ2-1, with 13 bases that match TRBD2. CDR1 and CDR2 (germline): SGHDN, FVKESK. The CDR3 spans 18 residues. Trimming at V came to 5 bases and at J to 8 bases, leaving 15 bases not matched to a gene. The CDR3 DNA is TGTGCCAGCAGCTCTTACTATCCCCGGACTAGCGGGAGTCATGAGCAGTTCTTC. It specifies CASSSYYPRTSGSHEQFF.

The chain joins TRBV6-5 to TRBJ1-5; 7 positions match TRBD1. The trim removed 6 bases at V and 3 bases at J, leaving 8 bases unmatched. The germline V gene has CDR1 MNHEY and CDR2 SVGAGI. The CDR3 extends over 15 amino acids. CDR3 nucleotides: TGTGCCAGCAGAAGGACCGACAGGGTCAATCAGCCCCAGCATTTT. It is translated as CASRRTDRVNQPQHF.

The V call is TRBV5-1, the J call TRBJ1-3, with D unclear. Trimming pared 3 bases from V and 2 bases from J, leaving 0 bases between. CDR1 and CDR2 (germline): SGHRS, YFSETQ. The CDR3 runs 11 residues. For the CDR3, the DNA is TGCGCCAGCAGCTCTGGAAACACCATATATTTT. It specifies CASSSGNTIYF.

The CDR3 DNA reads TGTGCCAGTAGTATAGCAGGTCCTGGGACCCAGTACTTC. Translating gives CASSIAGPGTQYF. The chain is built from TRBV19 and TRBJ2-5; D gene ambiguous. V lost 1 base to trimming and J lost 7 bases, with 10 bases between them. Germline CDR1 reads LNHDA; CDR2 reads SQIVND (reference sequence). The CDR3 sequence is 13 residues long.

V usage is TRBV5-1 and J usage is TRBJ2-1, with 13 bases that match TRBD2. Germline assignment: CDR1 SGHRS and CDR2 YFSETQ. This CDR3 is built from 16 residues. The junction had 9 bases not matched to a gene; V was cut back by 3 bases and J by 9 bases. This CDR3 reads CASSSRTSGSFSEQFF. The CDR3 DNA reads TGCGCCAGCAGCTCGAGGACTAGCGGGAGTTTTAGTGAGCAGTTCTTC. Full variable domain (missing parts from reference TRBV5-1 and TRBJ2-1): KAGVTQTPRYLIKTRGQQVTLSCSPISGHRSVSWYQQTPGQGLQFLFEYFSETQRNKGNFPGRFSGRQFSNSRSEMNVSTLELGDSALYLCASSSRTSGSFSEQFFGPGTRLTVL.

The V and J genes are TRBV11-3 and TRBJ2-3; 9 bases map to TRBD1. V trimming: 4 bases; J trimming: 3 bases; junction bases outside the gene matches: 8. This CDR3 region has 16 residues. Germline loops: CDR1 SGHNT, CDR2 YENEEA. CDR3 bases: TGTGCCAGCAGCTCAGGGACAGGGAGTGCGACAGATACGCAGTATTTT. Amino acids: CASSSGTGSATDTQYF.

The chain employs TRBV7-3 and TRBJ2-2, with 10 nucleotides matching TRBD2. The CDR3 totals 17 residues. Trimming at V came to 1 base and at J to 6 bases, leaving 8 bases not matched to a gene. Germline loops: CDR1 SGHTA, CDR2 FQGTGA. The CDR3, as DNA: TGTGCCAGCAGCTTAAGTCCCACCGGGACTAGCGCCGGGGAGCTGTTTTTT. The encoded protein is CASSLSPTGTSAGELFF.

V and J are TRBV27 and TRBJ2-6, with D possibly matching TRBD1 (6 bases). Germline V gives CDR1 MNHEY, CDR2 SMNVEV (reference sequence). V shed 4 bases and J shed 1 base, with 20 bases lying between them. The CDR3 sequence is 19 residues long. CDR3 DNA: TGTGCCAGCAGTTCCCGGGCAGGGGTCCCTCCTTCTGGGGCCAACGTCCTGACTTTC. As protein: CASSSRAGVPPSGANVLTF.

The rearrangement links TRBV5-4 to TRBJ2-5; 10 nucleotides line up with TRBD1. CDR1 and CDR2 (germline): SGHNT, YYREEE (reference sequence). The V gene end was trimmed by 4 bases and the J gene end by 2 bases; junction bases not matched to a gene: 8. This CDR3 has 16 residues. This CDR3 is CASSPYADRGQETQYF. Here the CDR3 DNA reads TGTGCCAGCAGCCCTTACGCGGACAGGGGGCAAGAGACCCAGTACTTC.

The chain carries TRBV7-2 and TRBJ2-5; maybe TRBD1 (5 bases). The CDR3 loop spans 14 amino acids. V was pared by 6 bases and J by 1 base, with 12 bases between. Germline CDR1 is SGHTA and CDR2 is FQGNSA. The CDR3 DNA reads TGTGCCAGCAGTTACTCGACAGTCCAAGAGACCCAGTACTTC. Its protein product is CASSYSTVQETQYF.

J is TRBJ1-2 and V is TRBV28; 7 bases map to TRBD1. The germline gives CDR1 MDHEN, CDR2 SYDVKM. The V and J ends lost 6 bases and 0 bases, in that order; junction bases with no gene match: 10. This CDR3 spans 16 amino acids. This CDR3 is CASSLKDRVTNYGYTF. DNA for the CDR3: TGTGCCAGCAGCCTTAAAGACAGGGTGACTAACTATGGCTACACCTTC.

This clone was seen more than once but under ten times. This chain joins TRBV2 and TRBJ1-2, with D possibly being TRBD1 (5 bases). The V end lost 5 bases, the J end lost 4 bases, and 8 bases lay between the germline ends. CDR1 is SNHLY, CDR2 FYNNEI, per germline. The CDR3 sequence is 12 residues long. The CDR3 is CASSQRGYGYTF. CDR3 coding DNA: TGTGCCAGCAGTCAAAGGGGCTATGGCTACACCTTC.

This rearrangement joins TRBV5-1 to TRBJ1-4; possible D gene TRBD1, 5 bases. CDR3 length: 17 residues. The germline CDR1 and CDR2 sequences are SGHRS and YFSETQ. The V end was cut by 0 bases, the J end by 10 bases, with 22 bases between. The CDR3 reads CASSLGHRDLPGAKLFF. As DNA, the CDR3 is TGCGCCAGCAGCTTGGGACACCGGGACCTCCCTGGCGCAAAACTGTTTTTT.

As DNA, the CDR3 is TGTGCCAGCAGCAACGACGGTTCGGGGTACGGCTACACCTTC. Its translation: CASSNDGSGYGYTF. The chain employs TRBV7-9 and TRBJ1-2; D is uncertain. Germline lookup yields CDR1 SEHNR and CDR2 FQNEAQ (reference sequence). Trimming took off 5 bases at V and 8 bases at J, with 18 bases between the two ends. This CDR3 contains 14 residues.

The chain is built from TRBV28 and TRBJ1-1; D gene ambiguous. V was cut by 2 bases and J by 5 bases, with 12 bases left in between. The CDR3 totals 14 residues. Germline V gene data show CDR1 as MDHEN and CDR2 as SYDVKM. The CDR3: CASSLKGSRTEAFF. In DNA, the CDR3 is TGTGCCAGCAGTTTAAAAGGGAGTCGAACTGAAGCTTTCTTT.

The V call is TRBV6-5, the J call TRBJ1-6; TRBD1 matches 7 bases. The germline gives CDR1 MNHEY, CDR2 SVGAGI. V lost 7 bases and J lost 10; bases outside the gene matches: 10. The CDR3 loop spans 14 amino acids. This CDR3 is CASNYRGVGSPLHF. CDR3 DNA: TGTGCCAGCAACTACAGGGGAGTGGGCTCACCCCTCCACTTT.

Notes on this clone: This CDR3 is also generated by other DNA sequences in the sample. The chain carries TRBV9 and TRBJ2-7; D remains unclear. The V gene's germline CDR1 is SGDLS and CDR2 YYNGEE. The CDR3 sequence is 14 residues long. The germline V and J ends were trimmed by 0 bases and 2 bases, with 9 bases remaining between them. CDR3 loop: CASSVGGNPYEQYF. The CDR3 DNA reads TGTGCCAGCAGCGTAGGGGGAAACCCCTACGAGCAGTACTTC.

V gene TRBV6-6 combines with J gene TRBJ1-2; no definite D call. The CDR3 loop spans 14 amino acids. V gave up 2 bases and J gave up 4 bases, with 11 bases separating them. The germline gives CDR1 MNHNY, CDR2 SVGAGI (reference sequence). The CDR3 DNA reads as TGTGCCAGCAGTTACCCGGACTCACCCTATGGCTACACCTTC. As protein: CASSYPDSPYGYTF.

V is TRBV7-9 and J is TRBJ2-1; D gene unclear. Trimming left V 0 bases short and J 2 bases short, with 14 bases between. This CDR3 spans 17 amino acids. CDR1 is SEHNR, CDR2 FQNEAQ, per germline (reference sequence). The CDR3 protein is CASSLAVGALPYNEQFF. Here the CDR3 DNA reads TGTGCCAGCAGCTTAGCGGTTGGCGCATTACCCTACAATGAGCAGTTCTTC. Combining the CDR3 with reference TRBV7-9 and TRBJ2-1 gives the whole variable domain DTGVSQNPRHKITKRGQNVTFRCDPISEHNRLYWYRQTLGQGPEFLTYFQNEAQLEKSRLLSDRFSAERPKGSFSTLEIQRTEQGDSAMYLCASSLAVGALPYNEQFFGPGTRLTVL.

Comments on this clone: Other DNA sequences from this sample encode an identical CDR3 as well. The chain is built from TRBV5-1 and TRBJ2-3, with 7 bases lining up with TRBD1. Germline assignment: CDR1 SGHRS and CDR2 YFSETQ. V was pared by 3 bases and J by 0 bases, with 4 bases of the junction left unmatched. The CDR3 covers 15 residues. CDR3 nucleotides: TGCGCCAGCAGCTCCGGGACAGTAAGCACAGATACGCAGTATTTT. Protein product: CASSSGTVSTDTQYF. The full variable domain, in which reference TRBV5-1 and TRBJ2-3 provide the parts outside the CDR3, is KAGVTQTPRYLIKTRGQQVTLSCSPISGHRSVSWYQQTPGQGLQFLFEYFSETQRNKGNFPGRFSGRQFSNSRSEMNVSTLELGDSALYLCASSSGTVSTDTQYFGPGTRLTVL.

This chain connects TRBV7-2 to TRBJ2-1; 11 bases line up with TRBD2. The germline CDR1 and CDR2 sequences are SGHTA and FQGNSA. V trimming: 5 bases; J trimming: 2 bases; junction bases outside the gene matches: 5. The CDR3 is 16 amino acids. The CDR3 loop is CASSATSGSPYNEQFF. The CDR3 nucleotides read TGTGCCAGCAGCGCAACTAGCGGGAGCCCCTACAATGAGCAGTTCTTC.

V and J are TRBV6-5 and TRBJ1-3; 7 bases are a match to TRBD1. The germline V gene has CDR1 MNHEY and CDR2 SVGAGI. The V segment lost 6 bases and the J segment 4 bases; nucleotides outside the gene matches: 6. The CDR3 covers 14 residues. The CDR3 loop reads CASRDRMFGNTIYF. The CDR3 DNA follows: TGTGCCAGCAGGGACAGGATGTTCGGAAACACCATATATTTT.